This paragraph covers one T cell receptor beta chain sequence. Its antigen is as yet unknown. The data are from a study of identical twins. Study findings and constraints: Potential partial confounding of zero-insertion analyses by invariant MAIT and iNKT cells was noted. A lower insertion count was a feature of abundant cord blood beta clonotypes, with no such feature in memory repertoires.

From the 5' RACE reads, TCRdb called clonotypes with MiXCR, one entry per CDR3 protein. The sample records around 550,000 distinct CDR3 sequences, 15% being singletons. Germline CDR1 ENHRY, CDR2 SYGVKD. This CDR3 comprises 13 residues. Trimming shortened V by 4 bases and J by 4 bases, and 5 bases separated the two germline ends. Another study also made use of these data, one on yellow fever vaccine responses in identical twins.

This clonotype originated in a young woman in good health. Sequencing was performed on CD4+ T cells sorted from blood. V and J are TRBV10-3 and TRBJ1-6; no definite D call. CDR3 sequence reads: CAISGLYNSPLHF. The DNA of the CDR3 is TGTGCCATCAGTGGACTGTATAATTCACCCCTCCACTTT.